This T cell receptor (beta chain) is drawn from a study of a mutant IDH1 vaccine in newly diagnosed glioma. The overall study: Mean patient age was around 40 years; approximately 62% were male and around 40% female.

CDR3 length equals 14 residues. Germline loops: CDR1 LNHDA, CDR2 SQIVND (reference sequence). The V segment lost 7 bases and the J segment 6 bases; nucleotides outside the gene matches: 8. Assay used: immunoSEQ multiplex PCR; TCRdb lists only in-frame clones, some missing. The sample comprises some 54,000 clones, 84% of which are singletons, and approximately 4% rests with the top ten. Time point defined: week 35, safety follow-up. All doses held 300 ug of mutant IDH1 20-mer peptide, with topical imiquimod. Eight vaccine injections were given to patients in weeks 1, 3, 5, 7, 11, 15, 19 and 23. This clone was picked up one time. Its antigen is not known.

Sample: PBMCs, taken from a glioma patient whose treatment included an IDH1 peptide vaccine. The chain has TRBV19 and TRBJ1-4; 7 bases line up with TRBD1. This TCR came from a young woman with glioma. In DNA, the CDR3 is TGTGCCAGTACGGAGAGGGGGCAGGATGAAAAACTGTTTTTT. Translating it yields CASTERGQDEKLFF. The full variable domain, rest sourced from reference TRBV19 and TRBJ1-4, is DGGITQSPKYLFRKEGQNVTLSCEQNLNHDAMYWYRQDPGQGLRLIYYSQIVNDFQKGDIAEGYSVSREKKESFPLTVTSAQKNPTAFYLCASTERGQDEKLFFGSGTQLSVL.